This T cell receptor (beta chain) was found in a study of blood T cell repertoires in COVID-19. Overall study: The cDNA or gDNA used as material had been derived from T cells, B-cell-depleted T cells, or PBMCs.

In the authors' workflow: Estimates of nucleated cell counts were drawn from the amplification of reference gene primers. Only in-frame clones appear in the TCRdb table, and some are missing; sequencing was by immunoSEQ multiplex PCR. D and trimming were read from the DNA, whereas the V and J calls and clone size are those reported in that table. The sample holds roughly 170,000 clones, roughly 86% seen once. This clone came up once. This TCR was sampled from a man between 40 and 49 years old who had recovered from COVID-19. Sequenced: peripheral blood.

The DNA of the CDR3 is TGTGCCAGCAGCTTAAGCGGGTCTAGCACAGATACGCAGTATTTT. This gives the protein CASSLSGSSTDTQYF. This chain links TRBV7-2 with TRBJ2-3; D is perhaps TRBD2 (6 bases). The CDR3 consists of 15 residues. CDR1 is SGHTA and CDR2 is FQGNSA in the germline V gene. Trimming removed 2 bases from V and 0 bases from J, with 9 bases in between.